This T cell receptor beta chain emerged from a study of T cell repertoires in cytomegalovirus infection. TCRdb itself ran the reads through MiXCR, one entry per CDR3 protein. The sample yields 350,000 to 550,000 distinct CDR3 sequences, approximately 32% seen once. The germline V and J ends were trimmed by 0 bases and 3 bases, with 9 bases remaining between them. The CDR3 extends over 14 amino acids. CDR1 and CDR2 (germline): MNHEY, SVGAGI. The sequence was obtained from a human donor in good health (CMV status not recorded). Some clones in this sample may be carry-over from other donors' samples. This chain uses TRBV6-5 with TRBJ2-7; D unclear. Sequencing used PBMCs. The CDR3, as DNA: TGTGCCAGCAGTTACTCGTATGGGGACTACGAGCAGTACTTC. This codes for CASSYSYGDYEQYF.